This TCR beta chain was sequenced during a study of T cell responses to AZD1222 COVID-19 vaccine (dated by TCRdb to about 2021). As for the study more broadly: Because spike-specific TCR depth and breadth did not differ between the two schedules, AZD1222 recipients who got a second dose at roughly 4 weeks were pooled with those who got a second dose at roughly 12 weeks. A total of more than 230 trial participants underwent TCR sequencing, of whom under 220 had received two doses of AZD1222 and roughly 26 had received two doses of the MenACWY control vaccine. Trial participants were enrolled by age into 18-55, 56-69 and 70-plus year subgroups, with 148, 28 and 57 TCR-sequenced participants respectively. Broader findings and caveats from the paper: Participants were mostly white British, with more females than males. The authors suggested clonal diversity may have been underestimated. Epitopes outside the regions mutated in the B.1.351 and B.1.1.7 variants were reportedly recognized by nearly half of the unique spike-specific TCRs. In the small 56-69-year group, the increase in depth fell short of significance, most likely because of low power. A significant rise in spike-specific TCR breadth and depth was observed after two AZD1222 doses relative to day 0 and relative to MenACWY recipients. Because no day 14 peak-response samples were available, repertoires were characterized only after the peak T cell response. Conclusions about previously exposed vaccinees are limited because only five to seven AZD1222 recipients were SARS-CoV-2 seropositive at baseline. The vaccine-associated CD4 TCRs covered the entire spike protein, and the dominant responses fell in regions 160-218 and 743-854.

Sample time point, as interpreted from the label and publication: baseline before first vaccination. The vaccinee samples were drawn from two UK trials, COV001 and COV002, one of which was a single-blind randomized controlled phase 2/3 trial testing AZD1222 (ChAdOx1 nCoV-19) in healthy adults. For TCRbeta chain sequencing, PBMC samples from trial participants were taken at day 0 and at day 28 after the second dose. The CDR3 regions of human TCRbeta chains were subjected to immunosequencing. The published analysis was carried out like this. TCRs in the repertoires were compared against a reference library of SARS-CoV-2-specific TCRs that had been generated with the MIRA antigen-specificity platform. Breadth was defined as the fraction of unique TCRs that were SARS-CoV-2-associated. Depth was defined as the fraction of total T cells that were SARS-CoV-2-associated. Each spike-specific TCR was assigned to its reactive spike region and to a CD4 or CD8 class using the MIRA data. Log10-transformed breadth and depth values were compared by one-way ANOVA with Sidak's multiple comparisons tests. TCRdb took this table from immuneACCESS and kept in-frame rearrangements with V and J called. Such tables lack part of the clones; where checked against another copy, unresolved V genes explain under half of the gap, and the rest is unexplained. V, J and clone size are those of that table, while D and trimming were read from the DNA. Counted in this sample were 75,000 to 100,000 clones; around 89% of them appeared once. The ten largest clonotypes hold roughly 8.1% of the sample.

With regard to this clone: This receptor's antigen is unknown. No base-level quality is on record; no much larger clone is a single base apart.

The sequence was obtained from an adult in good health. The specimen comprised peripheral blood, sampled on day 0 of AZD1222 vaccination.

The CDR3 reads as follows: CASSYSRGTVNYGYTF. At the DNA level, the sequence is TGTGCCAGCAGTTACTCTCGGGGTACCGTGAACTATGGCTACACCTTC. This chain joins TRBV6-5 to TRBJ1-2, with the D gene uncertain. CDR1 and CDR2 are read off the germline V gene as MNHEY and SVGAGI. The CDR3 contains 16 residues, cysteine and phenylalanine counted. Of the read, only the CDR3 DNA is kept; its 48 bases are in frame from base 1. The germline ends are 13 bases apart after V is trimmed by 0 bases and J by 2 bases.